These 5 T cell receptor beta chains originate from one sample sequenced in a study of blood T cells in healthy people across ages. A second about 7 to 12 cycle PCR used barcoded and J-beta primers. TCRdb re-called the 5' RACE reads through MiXCR, storing one row per CDR3 protein. The sample yields about 780,000 distinct CDR3 sequences, about half seen once. Sequenced sample: blood. These receptors were obtained from an elderly man in good health.

The chain combines TRBV25-1 with TRBJ1-2, with D possibly being TRBD1 (6 bases). The CDR3 sequence is 13 residues long. Germline V CDR1 and CDR2: MGHDK, SYGVNS. Trimming stripped 4 bases from V and 6 bases from J, with 12 bases between. This CDR3 reads CASSGTGSHGYTF. CDR3 sequence (DNA): TGTGCCAGCAGTGGCACAGGGTCTCATGGCTACACCTTC.

The V gene is TRBV20-1, the J gene TRBJ2-5; 11 positions agree with TRBD2. The CDR3 runs 14 residues. V lost 4 bases, J lost 4 bases, and 5 bases stayed unmatched. The germline V gene has CDR1 DFQATT and CDR2 SNEGSKA (reference sequence). The CDR3 region has the DNA TGCAGTGCTATGGGACTAGCGGAAATAGAGACCCAGTACTTC. Protein sequence: CSAMGLAEIETQYF.

This clonotype was counted between two and nine times. This chain links TRBV20-1 with TRBJ2-6; no clear D gene. The germline gives CDR1 DFQATT, CDR2 SNEGSKA (reference sequence). This CDR3 has 14 residues. V was shortened by 3 bases and J by 3 bases, with 9 bases between the two germline ends. The DNA of the CDR3 is TGCAGTGCTAGGACCCCCCTTGGGGCCAACGTCCTGACTTTC. This encodes CSARTPLGANVLTF.

The genes are TRBV9 and TRBJ2-3; D gene unclear. With 0 bases removed from V and 2 bases from J, the gap between germline ends came to 10 bases. The CDR3 contains 15 residues. Looked up from germline, CDR1 is SGDLS and CDR2 is YYNGEE. The CDR3 loop reads CASSVGVSHTDTQYF. The DNA of the CDR3 is TGTGCCAGCAGCGTAGGGGTCTCGCACACAGATACGCAGTATTTT.

With regard to this clonotype: Given a much more abundant clone one base away, this may be a read error. J is TRBJ2-5 and V is TRBV20-1, with unresolved D. Germline CDR1 DFQATT, CDR2 SNEGSKA (reference sequence). V lost 6 bases to trimming and J lost 3 bases, with 11 bases between them. CDR3 length: 12 amino acids. The CDR3 DNA sequence: TGCAGTGCCGATACCGGAAAAGAGACCCAGTACTTC. It is translated as CSADTGKETQYF.